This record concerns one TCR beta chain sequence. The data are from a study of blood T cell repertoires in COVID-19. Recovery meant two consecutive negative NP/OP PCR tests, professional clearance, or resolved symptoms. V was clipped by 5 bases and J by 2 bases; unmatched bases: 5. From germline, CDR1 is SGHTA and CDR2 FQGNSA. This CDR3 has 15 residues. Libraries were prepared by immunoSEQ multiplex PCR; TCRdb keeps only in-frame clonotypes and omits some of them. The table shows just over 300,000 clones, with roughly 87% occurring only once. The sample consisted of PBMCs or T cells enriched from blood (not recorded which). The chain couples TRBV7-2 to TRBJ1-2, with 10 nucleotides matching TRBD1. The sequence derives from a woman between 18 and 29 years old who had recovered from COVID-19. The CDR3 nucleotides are TGTGCCAGCAGCCCGGGACAGGGGATCAACTATGGCTACACCTTC. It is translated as CASSPGQGINYGYTF.